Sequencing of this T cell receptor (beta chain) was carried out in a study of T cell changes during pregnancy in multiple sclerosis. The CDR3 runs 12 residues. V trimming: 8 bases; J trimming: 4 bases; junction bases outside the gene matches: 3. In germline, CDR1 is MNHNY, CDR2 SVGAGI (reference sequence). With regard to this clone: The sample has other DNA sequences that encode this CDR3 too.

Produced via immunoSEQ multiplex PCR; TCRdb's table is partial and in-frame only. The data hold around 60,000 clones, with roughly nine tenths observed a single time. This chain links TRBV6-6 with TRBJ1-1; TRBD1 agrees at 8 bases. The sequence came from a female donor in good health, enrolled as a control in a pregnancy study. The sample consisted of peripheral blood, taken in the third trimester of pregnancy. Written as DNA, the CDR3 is TGTGCCAGCCGCACAGGGGGCACTGAAGCTTTCTTT. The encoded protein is CASRTGGTEAFF.